This T cell receptor (beta chain) was recorded in a study of identical twins. Findings and limits, study-wide: Fewer insertions were carried by abundant cord blood beta clonotypes, but none was seen in memory repertoires. A cross-sectional statistical analysis, not follow-up of the same donors, supported the conclusions. Monozygotic twin pairs showed more out-of-frame TCR alpha sharing than models estimated.

This clonotype has just a few counts. The antigen remains unidentified. The V end was cut by 10 bases, the J end by 7 bases, with 5 bases between. The CDR3 runs to 8 residues. CDR1 and CDR2 from the germline V gene are MDHEN and SYDVKM. A universal primer site arose from template switching, and cDNA bore unique molecular identifiers. TCRdb re-derived calls from the 5' RACE reads in MiXCR, one entry per CDR3 protein. The profile shows some 560,000 distinct CDR3 sequences, just under 10% of them singletons. The sample also formed part of further work on yellow fever vaccine responses in identical twins.

The chain uses TRBV28 and TRBJ2-7, with no clear D. The sample taken for sequencing was PBMCs. The receptor was derived from a woman younger than 35 in good health. CDR3 coding DNA: TGTGCCACTGGTGAGCAGTACTTC. Translating it yields CATGEQYF. The variable domain in full, with the rest retrieved from reference TRBV28 and TRBJ2-7, is DVKVTQSSRYLVKRTGEKVFLECVQDMDHENMFWYRQDPGLGLRLIYFSYDVKMKEKGDIPEGYSVSREKKERFSLILESASTNQTSMYLCATGEQYFGPGTRLTVT.